This TCR beta chain emerged from a study of T cell responses to AZD1222 COVID-19 vaccine. Overall study: Second-dose groups at about 4 or about 12 weeks were pooled.

Study-level findings and limits: Sampling that yielded the repertoires occurred only after the peak T cell response. Donors skewed white British and female; clonal diversity was possibly underestimated.

Germline trimming cut 5 bases from V and 0 bases from J; bases unmatched to any gene: 3. This CDR3 is built from 15 residues. Germline assignment: CDR1 SEHNR and CDR2 FQNEAQ (reference sequence). A note on this clone: Its antigen is as yet unknown.

Measured with immunoSEQ multiplex PCR; TCRdb has only the in-frame clones, and not every one. This table holds about 120,000 clones, roughly 93% found once. This sequence joins TRBV7-9 and TRBJ2-7; 11 bases map to TRBD2. The clonotype originates from an adult in good health. The sequenced sample was peripheral blood, obtained on day 0 of AZD1222 vaccination. The CDR3 coding sequence is TGTGCCAGCAGCCCCACTAGCGGGAGCTCCTACGAGCAGTACTTC. As protein: CASSPTSGSSYEQYF.